The T cell receptor (beta chain) under discussion was sequenced for a study of radiotherapy plus CTLA-4 blockade in lung cancer. Looking at the study overall: For 18% of patients, objective responses occurred, and approximately 30% had disease control.

Germline V gives CDR1 SGDLS, CDR2 YYNGEE. The CDR3 has 14 residues. Germline trimming cut 0 bases from V and 7 bases from J; bases unmatched to any gene: 5. This clone was observed a few times. Its specificity is unknown. TCRdb's copy holds only in-frame clones and misses some; the assay was immunoSEQ multiplex PCR. The sample lists tens of thousands of clones, about three quarters occurring once. Focal radiation with ipilimumab CTLA-4 blockade was given to patients with chemo-refractory metastatic non-small-cell lung cancer. The study, taken as a whole, reports: Clones of tumor-derived TCRs expanded in blood after radiotherapy plus ipilimumab. Early clonal dynamics of blood T cells, together with interferon-beta, were reported as the best response predictor.

Source: peripheral blood, taken from a patient treated with radiotherapy plus ipilimumab. V gene TRBV9 combines with J gene TRBJ1-2, with 8 bases matching TRBD1. This TCR was sampled from a human donor with non-small cell lung cancer whose response to radiotherapy plus ipilimumab could not be evaluated. The DNA for the CDR3 is TGTGCCAGCAGCGTAGGGACAGGGAGTCCTGGCTACACCTTC. Amino acids: CASSVGTGSPGYTF.